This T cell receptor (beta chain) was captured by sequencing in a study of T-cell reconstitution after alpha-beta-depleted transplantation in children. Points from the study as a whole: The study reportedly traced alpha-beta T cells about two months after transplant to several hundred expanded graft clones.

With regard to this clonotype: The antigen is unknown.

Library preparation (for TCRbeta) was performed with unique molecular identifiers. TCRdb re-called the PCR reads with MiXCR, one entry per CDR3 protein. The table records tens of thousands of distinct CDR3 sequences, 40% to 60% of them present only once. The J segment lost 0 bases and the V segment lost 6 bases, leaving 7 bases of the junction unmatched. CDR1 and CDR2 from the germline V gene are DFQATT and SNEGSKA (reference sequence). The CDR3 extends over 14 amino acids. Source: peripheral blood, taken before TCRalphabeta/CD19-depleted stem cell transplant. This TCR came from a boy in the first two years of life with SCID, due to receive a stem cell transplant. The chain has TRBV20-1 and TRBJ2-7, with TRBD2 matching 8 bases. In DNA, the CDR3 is TGCAGTGCCTTCCCTCTAGCGGGCTCCTACGAGCAGTACTTC. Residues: CSAFPLAGSYEQYF.